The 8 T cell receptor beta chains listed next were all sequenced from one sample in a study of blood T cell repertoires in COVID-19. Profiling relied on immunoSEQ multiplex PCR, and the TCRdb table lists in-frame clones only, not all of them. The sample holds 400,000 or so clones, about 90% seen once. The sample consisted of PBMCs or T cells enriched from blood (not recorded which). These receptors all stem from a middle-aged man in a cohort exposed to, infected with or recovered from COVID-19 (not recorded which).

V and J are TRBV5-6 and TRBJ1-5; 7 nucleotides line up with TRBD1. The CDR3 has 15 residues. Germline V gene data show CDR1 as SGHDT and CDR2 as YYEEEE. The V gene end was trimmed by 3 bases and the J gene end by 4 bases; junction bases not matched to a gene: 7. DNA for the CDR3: TGTGCCAGCAGCTCCTGGGACAGACCGAATCAGCCCCAGCATTTT. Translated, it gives CASSSWDRPNQPQHF.

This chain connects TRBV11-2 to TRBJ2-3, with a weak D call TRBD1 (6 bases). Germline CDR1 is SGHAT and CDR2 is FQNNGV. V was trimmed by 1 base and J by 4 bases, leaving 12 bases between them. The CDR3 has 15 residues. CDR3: CASSLGDRIADTQYF. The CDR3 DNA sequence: TGTGCCAGCAGCTTAGGCGACAGGATCGCAGATACGCAGTATTTT.

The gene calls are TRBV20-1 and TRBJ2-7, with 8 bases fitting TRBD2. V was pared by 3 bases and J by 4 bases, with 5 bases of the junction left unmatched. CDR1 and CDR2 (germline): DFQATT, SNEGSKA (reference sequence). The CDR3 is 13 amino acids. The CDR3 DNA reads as TGCAGTGCTAGTCCAGCGGGGGATTACGAGCAGTACTTC. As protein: CSASPAGDYEQYF.

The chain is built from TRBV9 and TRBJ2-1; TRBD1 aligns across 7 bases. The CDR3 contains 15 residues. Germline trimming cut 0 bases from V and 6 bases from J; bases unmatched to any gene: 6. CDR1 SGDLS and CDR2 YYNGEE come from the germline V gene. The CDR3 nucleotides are TGTGCCAGCAGCGTAGATAGGGCAGGGGGCAATGAGCAGTTCTTC. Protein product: CASSVDRAGGNEQFF. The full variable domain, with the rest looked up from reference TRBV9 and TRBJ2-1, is DSGVTQTPKHLITATGQRVTLRCSPRSGDLSVYWYQQSLDQGLQFLIQYYNGEERAKGNILERFSAQQFPDLHSELNLSSLELGDSALYFCASSVDRAGGNEQFFGPGTRLTVL.

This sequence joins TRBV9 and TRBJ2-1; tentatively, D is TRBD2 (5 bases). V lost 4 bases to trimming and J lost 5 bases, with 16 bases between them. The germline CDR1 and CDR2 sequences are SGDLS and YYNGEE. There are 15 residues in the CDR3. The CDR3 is CASSYRGYVNNEQFF. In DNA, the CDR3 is TGTGCCAGCAGCTACCGAGGGTACGTGAACAATGAGCAGTTCTTC.

CDR3: CASSEKTSGRAATQYF. The CDR3 nucleotides are TGTGCCAGCAGTGAAAAGACTAGCGGGAGGGCAGCTACGCAGTATTTT. The V gene is TRBV2, the J gene TRBJ2-3; the match to TRBD2 covers 14 bases. CDR3 size: 16 residues. CDR1 and CDR2 from the germline V gene are SNHLY and FYNNEI. The V and J ends lost 2 bases and 8 bases, in that order; junction bases with no gene match: 6. Combining the CDR3 with reference TRBV2 and TRBJ2-3 gives the whole variable domain EPEVTQTPSHQVTQMGQEVILRCVPISNHLYFYWYRQILGQKVEFLVSFYNNEISEKSEIFDDQFSVERPDGSNFTLKIRSTKLEDSAMYFCASSEKTSGRAATQYFGPGTRLTVL.

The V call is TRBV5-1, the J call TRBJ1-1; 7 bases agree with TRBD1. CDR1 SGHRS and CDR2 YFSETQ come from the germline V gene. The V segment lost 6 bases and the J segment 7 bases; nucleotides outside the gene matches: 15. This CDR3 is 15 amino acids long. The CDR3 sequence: CASKSVAGTEHEAFF. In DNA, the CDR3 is TGCGCCAGCAAATCAGTTGCCGGGACAGAGCATGAAGCTTTCTTT.

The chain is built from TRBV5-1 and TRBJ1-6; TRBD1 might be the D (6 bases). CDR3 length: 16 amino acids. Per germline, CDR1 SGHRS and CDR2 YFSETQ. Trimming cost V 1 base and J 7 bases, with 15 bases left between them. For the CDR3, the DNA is TGCGCCAGCAGCTTGAACGTGGGGGCGCGAAATTCACCCCTCCACTTT. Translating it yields CASSLNVGARNSPLHF.